Listed below are T cell receptor beta chains from one sample, sequenced in a study of OX40 agonist ivuxolimab in advanced cancers. Sequenced by immunoSEQ multiplex PCR; TCRdb stores in-frame clones only, minus some. Counted here are over 80,000 clones, roughly 91% occurring once; the ten biggest clones make up roughly 0.32%. Sequencing was performed on CD4+ or CD8+ T cells sorted from blood, taken in a trial of the OX40 agonist ivuxolimab. These receptors all stem from an adult with an advanced solid tumor such as melanoma, head and neck, liver or kidney cancer. The CDR3 runs from the conserved cysteine through the conserved F or W. The D gene is left open where the match is weak. Clone size is given for some rows only: seen once, a few or many times, or a class if the clone is expanded.

TRBV7-8	.	TRBJ2-3	TRBD1	CASSLGGQGTHLTQYF	TGTGCCAGCAGCTTAGGAGGACAGGGAACCCATCTGACGCAGTATTTT
TRBV6-5	.	TRBJ1-2	.	CASSPHTPPNYGYTF	TGTGCCAGCAGCCCTCACACACCCCCTAACTATGGCTACACCTTC
TRBV11-3	.	TRBJ2-3	.	CASSHTLAGTDTQYF	TGTGCCAGCAGCCATACGCTTGCAGGGACAGATACGCAGTATTTT
TRBV7-9	few	TRBJ1-2	.	CASSLGGQDYGYTF	TGTGCCAGCAGCTTAGGAGGGCAGGACTATGGCTACACCTTC
TRBV27	once	TRBJ2-7	TRBD1	CASTSRDRGYEQYF	TGTGCCAGCACCTCACGGGACAGGGGTTACGAGCAGTACTTC
TRBV2	.	TRBJ1-1	TRBD1	CASRGQDRGRGAFF	TGTGCCAGCAGGGGGCAAGACAGGGGTCGGGGAGCTTTCTTT
TRBV6-4	.	TRBJ2-1	.	CASSASQGSYNEQFF	TGTGCCAGCAGCGCCTCACAGGGTTCCTACAATGAGCAGTTCTTC
TRBV28	few	TRBJ1-5	.	CASTSQNGPQHF	TGTGCCAGCACCTCACAAAACGGGCCCCAGCATTTT
TRBV5-1	.	TRBJ2-2	.	CASSLGQPNTGELFF	TGCGCCAGCAGCTTGGGACAGCCGAACACCGGGGAGCTGTTTTTT
TRBV20-1	.	TRBJ2-1	.	CSASRNNEQFF	TGCAGTGCTAGCCGGAACAATGAGCAGTTCTTC
TRBV5-4	once	TRBJ2-7	TRBD2	CASSLVLLAGVHEQYF	TGTGCCAGCAGCTTGGTATTACTAGCGGGAGTACACGAGCAGTACTTC
TRBV2	.	TRBJ2-1	TRBD2	CASTLGLAGGEEQFF	TGTGCCAGCACCCTGGGTCTAGCGGGAGGTGAAGAGCAGTTCTTC
TRBV14	.	TRBJ2-1	.	CASSQVLGLGANNEQFF	TGTGCCAGCAGCCAAGTGTTGGGCTTGGGAGCAAACAATGAGCAGTTCTTC
TRBV19	.	TRBJ2-6	.	CASTSGHGGPGVPGANVLTF	TGTGCCAGTACCTCAGGGCATGGGGGTCCTGGCGTCCCTGGGGCCAACGTCCTGACTTTC
TRBV5-1	.	TRBJ2-5	.	CASSTKTGFETQYF	TGCGCCAGCAGCACCAAAACAGGGTTCGAGACCCAGTACTTC
TRBV7-6	.	TRBJ2-3	TRBD2	CASSSEGLAGADTQYF	TGTGCCAGCAGCTCCGAGGGACTAGCGGGAGCTGATACGCAGTATTTT
TRBV28	once	TRBJ1-3	TRBD1	CASSELGQGVGNTIYF	TGTGCCAGCAGCGAACTCGGACAGGGGGTAGGAAACACCATATATTTT
TRBV7-9	.	TRBJ1-2	TRBD1	CASSLSSGQEFIYGYTF	TGTGCCAGCAGCTTATCTTCTGGACAGGAATTCATCTATGGCTACACCTTC
TRBV7-7	.	TRBJ2-5	TRBD1	CASSRDRGGETQYF	TGTGCCAGCAGCCGGGACAGGGGTGGAGAGACCCAGTACTTC
TRBV11-3	.	TRBJ2-1	TRBD2	CASSFSGVYNEQFF	TGTGCCAGCAGCTTTAGCGGGGTCTACAATGAGCAGTTCTTC
TRBV28	.	TRBJ1-4	TRBD1	CASSLPGTGATNEKLFF	TGTGCCAGCAGTTTACCGGGGACAGGCGCAACTAATGAAAAACTGTTTTTT
TRBV28	.	TRBJ1-3	.	CASSFWGRAAGNTIYF	TGTGCCAGCAGTTTTTGGGGTCGGGCTGCTGGAAACACCATATATTTT
TRBV28	.	TRBJ1-1	TRBD1	CASSVYQGANTEAFF	TGTGCCAGCAGTGTGTATCAGGGGGCAAACACTGAAGCTTTCTTT
TRBV27	.	TRBJ1-4	.	CASRTYRKSNEKLFF	TGTGCCAGCAGGACCTACAGAAAGAGTAATGAAAAACTGTTTTTT
TRBV28	.	TRBJ2-1	TRBD2	CASSRTSGMINEQFF	TGTGCCAGCAGCCGGACTAGCGGGATGATCAATGAGCAGTTCTTC
TRBV10-1	.	TRBJ2-1	TRBD1	CASSEGPGQGAFEYNEQFF	TGCGCCAGCAGTGAGGGTCCGGGACAGGGGGCTTTTGAGTACAATGAGCAGTTCTTC
TRBV7-2	.	TRBJ2-5	TRBD2	CASSRRGGEGETQYF	TGTGCCAGCAGCCGCCGGGGAGGGGAGGGAGAGACCCAGTACTTC
TRBV7-9	.	TRBJ2-5	.	CASSSLETQYF	TGTGCCAGCAGCTCGCTAGAGACCCAGTACTTC
TRBV28	.	TRBJ1-1	TRBD1	CASSRYRGLGTEAFF	TGTGCCAGCAGTCGATACAGGGGGTTGGGCACTGAAGCTTTCTTT
TRBV4-3	.	TRBJ2-1	TRBD1	CASSQVRGPVNEQFF	TGCGCCAGCAGCCAAGTCAGGGGGCCCGTCAATGAGCAGTTCTTC
TRBV9	.	TRBJ2-2	.	CASSFHLTGELFF	TGTGCCAGCAGCTTCCACCTTACCGGGGAGCTGTTTTTT
TRBV28	.	TRBJ1-3	.	CASRGEGGPAGNTIYF	TGTGCCAGCAGGGGGGAGGGGGGCCCGGCTGGAAACACCATATATTTT
TRBV11-2	.	TRBJ2-7	.	CASSLGIAARTYEQYF	TGTGCCAGCAGCTTAGGGATCGCAGCGAGAACCTACGAGCAGTACTTC
TRBV5-1	.	TRBJ2-2	.	CASSLGYFNTGELFF	TGCGCCAGCAGCTTGGGATACTTTAACACCGGGGAGCTGTTTTTT
TRBV5-4	.	TRBJ2-2	.	CASSLDSTGELFF	TGTGCCAGCAGCTTGGATAGTACCGGGGAGCTGTTTTTT
TRBV9	.	TRBJ2-1	TRBD2	CASSVLAGGPGNEQFF	TGTGCCAGCAGCGTTCTAGCGGGAGGGCCCGGGAATGAGCAGTTCTTC
TRBV18	.	TRBJ2-5	.	CASSPQKGAGETQYF	TGTGCCAGCTCACCACAGAAGGGAGCGGGAGAGACCCAGTACTTC
TRBV23-1	.	TRBJ2-2	TRBD1	CASSQGRDRVKNTGELFF	TGCGCCAGCAGCCAGGGCCGGGACAGGGTGAAGAACACCGGGGAGCTGTTTTTT
TRBV11-1	few	TRBJ1-1	.	CASSLEVNTEAFF	TGTGCCAGCAGCTTAGAAGTGAACACTGAAGCTTTCTTT
TRBV12-2	.	TRBJ2-3	.	CASRSSGPTDTQYF	TGTGCAAGTCGCTCCTCGGGACCCACAGATACGCAGTATTTT
TRBV5-6	.	TRBJ2-2	.	CASSLQGYPGELFF	TGTGCCAGCAGCTTGCAAGGTTACCCCGGGGAGCTGTTTTTT
TRBV7-2	.	TRBJ2-5	TRBD2	CASSPTSGSGETQYF	TGTGCCAGCAGCCCCACTAGCGGGAGTGGAGAGACCCAGTACTTC
TRBV7-2	.	TRBJ2-7	TRBD2	CASSFRTSGSYLYF	TGTGCCAGCAGCTTCCGGACTAGCGGGAGCTACCTTTACTTC
TRBV4-3	.	TRBJ1-6	.	CASSRERYSPLHF	TGCGCCAGCAGCCGGGAGAGATATTCACCCCTCCACTTT
TRBV7-3	.	TRBJ1-1	.	CASSRQGNTEAFF	TGTGCCAGCAGCCGGCAGGGGAACACTGAAGCTTTCTTT
TRBV15	.	TRBJ2-7	.	CATSSRIYYEQYF	TGTGCCACCAGCAGTAGGATTTACTACGAGCAGTACTTC
TRBV9	once	TRBJ2-7	TRBD2	CASSARSVASGVYEQYF	TGTGCCAGCAGCGCGAGGAGTGTGGCTAGCGGGGTCTACGAGCAGTACTTC
TRBV5-6	few	TRBJ2-3	.	CASSPLWGIVSDTQYF	TGTGCCAGCAGCCCGCTTTGGGGGATCGTTTCAGATACGCAGTATTTT
TRBV9	.	TRBJ2-2	.	CASSGPGHIGPGELFF	TGTGCCAGCAGCGGACCGGGACATATCGGGCCCGGGGAGCTGTTTTTT
TRBV29-1	.	TRBJ2-1	TRBD2	CSVATSGIIGEQFF	TGCAGCGTTGCGACTAGCGGGATTATTGGTGAGCAGTTCTTC
TRBV7-2	.	TRBJ1-5	.	CASSFNGAANQPQHF	TGTGCCAGCAGCTTTAACGGGGCTGCCAATCAGCCCCAGCATTTT
TRBV9	.	TRBJ2-1	.	CATFLPGSYNEQFF	TGTGCCACCTTCCTCCCGGGGTCCTACAATGAGCAGTTCTTC
TRBV9	.	TRBJ2-3	.	CASSGSGDMLSTDTQYF	TGTGCCAGCAGCGGGAGCGGAGACATGCTTAGCACAGATACGCAGTATTTT
TRBV28	once	TRBJ2-1	.	CASSSTGPSYNEQFF	TGTGCCAGCAGTTCTACCGGGCCCTCCTACAATGAGCAGTTCTTC
TRBV11-2	.	TRBJ2-7	.	CASSPGAGMQYF	TGTGCCAGCAGCCCCGGTGCGGGGATGCAGTACTTC
TRBV5-4	.	TRBJ2-1	TRBD1	CASSPGGQGNNEQFF	TGTGCCAGCAGCCCCGGGGGACAGGGGAACAATGAGCAGTTCTTC
TRBV20-1	.	TRBJ1-2	.	CSVYSHGYTF	TGCAGTGTTTACAGCCATGGCTACACCTTC
TRBV28	.	TRBJ1-5	.	CASSFGITWQPQHF	TGTGCCAGCAGTTTCGGGATTACTTGGCAGCCCCAGCATTTT
TRBV6-5	.	TRBJ2-5	.	CASSYSETQYF	TGTGCCAGCAGTTACTCTGAGACCCAGTACTTC
TRBV11-1	.	TRBJ2-7	TRBD1	CASSTTGTGLYEQYF	TGTGCCAGCAGCACAACCGGGACAGGGCTTTACGAGCAGTACTTC